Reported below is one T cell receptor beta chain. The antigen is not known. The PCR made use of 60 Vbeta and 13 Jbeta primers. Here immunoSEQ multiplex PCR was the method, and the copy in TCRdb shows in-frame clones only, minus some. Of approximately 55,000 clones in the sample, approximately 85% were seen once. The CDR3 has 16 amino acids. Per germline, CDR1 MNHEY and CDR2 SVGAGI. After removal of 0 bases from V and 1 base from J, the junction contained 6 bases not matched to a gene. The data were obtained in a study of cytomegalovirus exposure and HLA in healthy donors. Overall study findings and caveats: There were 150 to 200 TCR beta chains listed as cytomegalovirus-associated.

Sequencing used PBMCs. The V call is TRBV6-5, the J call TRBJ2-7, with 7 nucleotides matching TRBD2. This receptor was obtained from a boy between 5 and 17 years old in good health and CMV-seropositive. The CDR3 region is CASSYSVPGGSYEQYF. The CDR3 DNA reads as TGTGCCAGCAGTTACTCAGTTCCGGGGGGTTCCTACGAGCAGTACTTC.